This T cell receptor beta chain was observed in a study of T cells in Graves' hyperthyroidism and ophthalmopathy. The CDR3 sequence is 15 residues long. Trimming at V came to 1 base and at J to 9 bases, leaving 7 bases not matched to a gene. CDR1 SNHLY and CDR2 FYNNEI come from the germline V gene. Amplification yielded TCR beta CDR3 regions, with RNA transcripts as the source. HTBI primers were employed in a first-round RT-PCR of the TCR CDR3. TCRdb processed the multiplex PCR reads anew with MiXCR; each CDR3 protein has one entry. This sample has under 400,000 distinct CDR3 sequences, with over 11% found just once. Study-level results: Most thyroid clonotypes expanded above 0.001 appeared in blood too.

This clonotype was seen many times. Its antigen remains unidentified. Sequencing was done on a sample of blood. The chain has TRBV2 and TRBJ2-1; TRBD1 matches 9 bases. The sequence derives from a woman aged 55-70 years with Graves' hyperthyroidism. The CDR3 DNA sequence: TGTGCCAGCAGTGAAGTACAGGGGGCTCACGGTGAGCAGTTCTTC. Translation: CASSEVQGAHGEQFF.